The source of this T cell receptor beta chain is a study of T cell responses to AZD1222 COVID-19 vaccine. This CDR3 has 12 residues. The V and J ends lost 4 bases and 8 bases respectively, with 9 bases between them. Germline loops: CDR1 SGHDN, CDR2 FVKESK. The repertoire was sequenced with immunoSEQ multiplex PCR; TCRdb's copy has only in-frame clones and lacks some. Of about 160,000 clones listed, roughly 90% are singletons. To note about this clone: Its target is unknown.

General study points: Baseline seropositives among AZD1222 recipients totaled only 5 to 7.

The material was peripheral blood, obtained on day 0 of AZD1222 vaccination. The chain recombines TRBV14 with TRBJ2-1; D may be TRBD1 (5 bases). This TCR was sampled from an adult in good health. This chain's CDR3 is CASSPQGYEQFF. CDR3 in DNA: TGTGCCAGCAGCCCCCAGGGCTATGAGCAGTTCTTC. The variable domain in full, with the rest retrieved from reference TRBV14 and TRBJ2-1, is EAGVTQFPSHSVIEKGQTVTLRCDPISGHDNLYWYRRVMGKEIKFLLHFVKESKQDESGMPNNRFLAERTGGTYSTLKVQPAELEDSGVYFCASSPQGYEQFFGPGTRLTVL.